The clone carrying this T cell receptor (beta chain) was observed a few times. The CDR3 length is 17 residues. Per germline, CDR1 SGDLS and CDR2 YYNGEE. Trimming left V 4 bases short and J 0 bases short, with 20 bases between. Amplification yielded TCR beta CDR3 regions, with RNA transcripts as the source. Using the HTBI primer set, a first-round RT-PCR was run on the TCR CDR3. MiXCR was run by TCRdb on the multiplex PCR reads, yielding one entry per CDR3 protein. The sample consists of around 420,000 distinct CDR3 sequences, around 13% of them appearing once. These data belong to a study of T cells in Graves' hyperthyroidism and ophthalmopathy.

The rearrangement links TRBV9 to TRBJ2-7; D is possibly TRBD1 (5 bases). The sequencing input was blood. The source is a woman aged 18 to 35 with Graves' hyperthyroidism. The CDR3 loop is CASSPRRPIDSSYEQYF. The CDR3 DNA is TGTGCCAGCAGCCCCCGCCGGCCAATCGACAGCTCCTACGAGCAGTACTTC.